This TCR beta chain was recorded in a study of Ad26.COV2.S vaccination and SARS-CoV-2 variants. Study details: Donor participated within the Ad26.COV2.S arm of the COV1001 trial.

Specified treatment: around 19 received Ad26.COV2.S at low or high dose, single or two shots; five or six received placebo; per-sample allocation not given. On day 63 after the first injection, vaccine and placebo recipients gave samples. Boston supplied an adult donor aged 18-55 years. Vaccine was an Ad26 vector expressing Wuhan-strain SARS-CoV-2 spike. General observations from the study: Substantial response breadth was reportedly seen for spike-specific CD8+ and CD4+ T cells after vaccination.

The germline CDR1 and CDR2 sequences are MGHRA and YSYEKL. The CDR3 is 13 residues long. The V and J ends lost 4 bases and 10 bases, in that order; junction bases with no gene match: 3. Sequencing was performed with immunoSEQ multiplex PCR; in TCRdb, only in-frame clones are kept and a portion is missing. The sample holds over 350,000 clones, around 85% seen once. About this clone itself: Its specificity is not known.

The rearrangement joins TRBV4-1 to TRBJ1-6; 8 nucleotides line up with TRBD1. The sequence derives from a person aged 18-65 years who received the Ad26.COV2.S COVID-19 vaccine or a placebo. The sequencing used peripheral blood, collected in a trial of Ad26.COV2.S vaccine versus placebo. In DNA, the CDR3 is TGCGCCAGCAGCCCACAGGGGGGATCACCCCTCCACTTT. Translated: CASSPQGGSPLHF.